This TCR beta chain was sequenced for a study of blood T cell repertoires in COVID-19. About the research overall: There were acute and convalescent COVID-19 samples, and they came from the United States, Italy and Spain. PBMCs, B-cell-depleted T cells, or T cells were the source of the cDNA or gDNA that made up the material.

Germline assignment: CDR1 SGHTA and CDR2 FQGNSA. This CDR3 spans 18 amino acids. V shed 5 bases and J shed 0 bases, with 20 bases lying between them. Sequencing used immunoSEQ multiplex PCR; TCRdb keeps in-frame clones, though not all of them. This sample has more than 150,000 clones, with approximately 86% found just once. The receptor comes from a man aged 60 to 69 with COVID-19, enrolled during active disease. This chain joins TRBV7-2 and TRBJ1-3, with D possibly being TRBD1 (5 bases). Material: peripheral blood. For the CDR3, the DNA is TGTGCCAGCAGCCCTGACCCGGGACTCAAAAGCTCTGGAAACACCATATATTTT. This encodes CASSPDPGLKSSGNTIYF.